This TCR beta chain was documented in a study of CD8 T cells in Susac syndrome. Trimming shortened V by 6 bases and J by 4 bases, and 13 bases separated the two germline ends. The CDR3 is made up of 13 amino acids. CDR1 is MDHEN, CDR2 SYDVKM, per germline. RNA was extracted with the RNeasy kit, and a quantity of about 0.45 to 1 ug was reverse transcribed using random hexamers. TCRdb analysed the immunoSEQ multiplex PCR reads with MiXCR anew, one entry per CDR3 protein. This sample has 250,000 to 300,000 distinct CDR3 sequences, with 70% to 90% found just once. TEMRA cells were enriched by FACS, and CD4+ and CD8+ T cells were negatively isolated.

What was sequenced was CD8+ T cells from PBMCs. The chain combines TRBV28 with TRBJ2-7, with D perhaps TRBD2 (6 bases). The source is a human donor with multiple sclerosis. In DNA form, the CDR3 reads TGTGCCAGCAGCGTCCGACTAGTTTACGAGCAGTACTTC. Translating it yields CASSVRLVYEQYF.